The rows below give T cell receptor beta chains drawn from one sample of a study of cytomegalovirus exposure and HLA in healthy donors. Sequenced by immunoSEQ multiplex PCR; TCRdb stores in-frame clones only, minus some. The top ten hold about 3.8% of the sample, which has about 190,000 clones, 81% seen once. Specimen: PBMCs. The receptors were sampled from a man in his fifties or sixties in good health and CMV-seronegative. CDR3s include the opening cysteine and the closing phenylalanine or tryptophan. The D gene is left open where the match is weak. Expanded clones are given a class, and other clones once, few, many or no size at all.

V	size	J	D	CDR3
TRBV28	NA	TRBJ2-5	NA	CASSEGRGETQYF
TRBV4-2	NA	TRBJ1-5	TRBD1	CASSQERQGNNQPQHF
TRBV5-5	NA	TRBJ1-5	NA	CASSWGGDNQPQHF
TRBV7-8	NA	TRBJ1-4	NA	CASSPQQWGEKLFF
TRBV7-2	NA	TRBJ1-2	TRBD1	CASSLGGQDYGYTF
TRBV7-9	NA	TRBJ1-6	NA	CSSSPNRDIPSPLHF
TRBV2	few	TRBJ1-6	NA	CASRGRADNSPLHF
TRBV18	NA	TRBJ1-1	TRBD1	CASSPDRVFTEAFF
TRBV7-9	NA	TRBJ2-6	TRBD2	CASSLMGGSGANVLTF
TRBV15	NA	TRBJ1-3	NA	CATSRDPGTGNTIYF
TRBV19	NA	TRBJ1-2	TRBD1	CATRRLPGTGNYGYTF
TRBV7-9	NA	TRBJ1-6	TRBD1	CSSSSKTGQGHNSPLHF
TRBV7-9	NA	TRBJ1-1	NA	CSSTEQHTEAFF
TRBV7-2	NA	TRBJ1-2	TRBD1	CASSLRQGASGYTF
TRBV9	NA	TRBJ1-2	NA	CASSVLEREGYTF
TRBV7-2	NA	TRBJ1-6	NA	CASSLVGAGSPLHF
TRBV7-2	NA	TRBJ2-2	TRBD2	CASGAGGGGELFF
TRBV5-5	NA	TRBJ1-5	NA	CASSLGPGSNQPQHF
TRBV15	NA	TRBJ2-6	NA	CATSRDRISSGANVLTF
TRBV6-5	NA	TRBJ1-2	NA	CASSYSGRSNYGYTF
TRBV5-1	NA	TRBJ2-4	NA	CASSLSSTKRNIQYF
TRBV5-4	NA	TRBJ1-1	NA	CASSLRVQDTEAFF
TRBV19	NA	TRBJ2-5	NA	CASSPRTEETQYF
TRBV2	NA	TRBJ1-3	TRBD1	CASPDRGNGNTIYF
TRBV9	NA	TRBJ2-2	NA	CASSVASGTGELFF
TRBV2	NA	TRBJ1-2	TRBD1	CASKGTAQNGYTF
TRBV19	NA	TRBJ1-4	TRBD1	CASSRGQGWEEKLFF
TRBV6-1	NA	TRBJ1-4	NA	CASSRSNEKLFF
TRBV7-2	NA	TRBJ2-3	NA	CASSFRGSTDTQYF
TRBV5-8	NA	TRBJ2-7	NA	CASSPGTGSAYEQYF
TRBV6-1	NA	TRBJ1-2	NA	CASSEPSMGAYGYTF
TRBV6-4	NA	TRBJ2-2	NA	CASGHSDGAGELFF
TRBV7-2	NA	TRBJ2-3	NA	CASSSDRFTDTQYF
TRBV5-8	few	TRBJ2-1	NA	CASSLVDKYNEQFF
TRBV6-1	NA	TRBJ2-5	TRBD1	CASRDREETQYF
TRBV7-2	once	TRBJ2-3	NA	CASSRGRATDTQYF
TRBV5-5	NA	TRBJ2-7	NA	CASSLAQGSSYEQYF
TRBV11-2	NA	TRBJ2-7	NA	CASSLIRRVDDSYEQYF
TRBV11-2	NA	TRBJ2-5	TRBD1	CASSLVTGVTETQYF
TRBV11-2	NA	TRBJ1-2	TRBD1	CASSSPRTGSNYGYTF
TRBV4-2	NA	TRBJ1-3	TRBD1	CASSHDRERAGNTIYF
TRBV15	NA	TRBJ2-1	TRBD2	CATSRGWARGGYNEQFF
TRBV6-5	NA	TRBJ1-2	NA	CASSYLQSLGYTF